These 14 T cell receptor beta chains were sequenced from one sample in a study of T cell responses to AZD1222 COVID-19 vaccine. Generated by immunoSEQ multiplex PCR, the TCRdb table keeps only in-frame clones and is missing some. Among about 100,000 clones listed, around 84% were seen once. This specimen consisted of peripheral blood, obtained on day 0 of AZD1222 vaccination. These receptors all stem from an adult in good health.

This chain connects TRBV27 to TRBJ2-7, with 10 bases lining up with TRBD1. The germline CDR1 and CDR2 sequences are MNHEY and SMNVEV (reference sequence). V shed 3 bases and J 2 bases; nucleotides not matched to a gene: 7. This CDR3 has 16 amino acids. Written as DNA, the CDR3 is TGTGCCAGCAGTTTTTCCGGGACAGGGGTCACCTACGAGCAGTACTTC. Translation: CASSFSGTGVTYEQYF.

The rearrangement uses TRBV19 and TRBJ1-4, with D possibly matching TRBD1 (5 bases). Trimming took off 5 bases at V and 8 bases at J, with 15 bases between the two ends. Looked up from germline, CDR1 is LNHDA and CDR2 is SQIVND (reference sequence). The CDR3 runs 14 residues. The CDR3 protein is CASSSAPDSEKLFF. CDR3 bases: TGTGCCAGTAGTTCCGCCCCCGACAGCGAAAAACTGTTTTTT.

The chain couples TRBV11-3 to TRBJ2-1; TRBD2 matches 8 bases. V shed 0 bases, J shed 9 bases, and the junction held 7 bases outside the gene matches. This CDR3 comprises 15 residues. Looked up from germline, CDR1 is SGHNT and CDR2 is YENEEA. In DNA form, the CDR3 reads TGTGCCAGCAGCTTAGAAGGGACTAGTGGATCTGAGCAGTTCTTC. It translates to CASSLEGTSGSEQFF.

J is TRBJ2-1 and V is TRBV15; no reliable D call. V was clipped by 0 bases and J by 6 bases, with 6 bases between them. CDR1 is LNHNV, CDR2 YYDKDF, per germline (reference sequence). The CDR3 is 13 amino acids. The CDR3 sequence: CATSRDGSNEQFF. The CDR3, as DNA: TGTGCCACCAGCAGAGATGGGTCCAATGAGCAGTTCTTC.

The rearrangement links TRBV7-2 to TRBJ1-1; possible D gene TRBD1, 6 bases. The CDR3 totals 15 residues. Germline loops: CDR1 SGHTA, CDR2 FQGNSA. V was pared by 5 bases and J by 4 bases, with 17 bases between. Written as DNA, the CDR3 is TGTGCCAGCAGCACCACAGGGAGCACTGGCACTGAAGCTTTCTTT. Translated: CASSTTGSTGTEAFF.

The chain joins TRBV5-4 to TRBJ2-3; 14 nucleotides align to TRBD2. The CDR3 runs to 16 residues. V lost 4 bases, J lost 5 bases, and 6 bases stayed unmatched. CDR1 and CDR2 from the germline V gene are SGHNT and YYREEE (reference sequence). CDR3 in DNA: TGTGCCAGCAGCCCGGGACTAGCGGGAGCGGTAGATACGCAGTATTTT. Residues: CASSPGLAGAVDTQYF.

The rearrangement joins TRBV2 to TRBJ2-1; D is perhaps TRBD1 (7 bases). This CDR3 is built from 13 residues. V gave up 7 bases and J gave up 7 bases, with 14 bases separating them. Per germline, CDR1 SNHLY and CDR2 FYNNEI. CDR3 residues: CASTTGAGNEQFF. CDR3 coding DNA: TGTGCCAGCACAACAGGGGCGGGAAATGAGCAGTTCTTC.

The chain combines TRBV7-2 with TRBJ2-3, with 15 bases fitting TRBD2. The CDR3 extends over 16 amino acids. CDR1 is SGHTA, CDR2 FQGNSA, per germline. V was clipped by 4 bases and J by 2 bases; unmatched bases: 1. The CDR3 region is CASSWTSGRATDTQYF. The CDR3 DNA sequence: TGTGCCAGCAGCTGGACTAGCGGGAGGGCCACAGATACGCAGTATTTT.

The rearrangement uses TRBV19 and TRBJ2-1, with D hard to call. This CDR3 comprises 14 residues. Trimming removed 6 bases at V and 6 bases at J, with 15 bases between. Germline V CDR1 and CDR2: LNHDA, SQIVND (reference sequence). The CDR3 protein is CASSPATDFNEQFF. Written as DNA, the CDR3 is TGTGCCAGTAGCCCTGCTACAGACTTCAATGAGCAGTTCTTC.

The CDR3 DNA reads as TGTGCCAGCAGTTTAGTCCTGAACACTGAAGCTTTCTTT. Translation gives CASSLVLNTEAFF. V gene TRBV27 combines with J gene TRBJ1-1; D not certain. Germline CDR1 reads MNHEY; CDR2 reads SMNVEV (reference sequence). The V and J ends lost 2 bases and 0 bases respectively, with 4 bases between them. The CDR3 is made up of 13 amino acids.

V is TRBV6-1 and J is TRBJ1-1; no definite D call. V dropped 3 bases and J dropped 6 bases, with 5 bases sitting between them. Germline V lookup: CDR1 MNHNS, CDR2 SASEGT. The length of the CDR3 is 11 residues. This CDR3 is CASSDKPEAFF. The CDR3 nucleotides are TGTGCCAGCAGTGACAAACCTGAAGCTTTCTTT.

The chain recombines TRBV7-8 with TRBJ2-1, with TRBD2 matching over 11 bases. With 5 bases clipped from V and 5 bases from J, the junction kept 8 bases outside the gene matches. This CDR3 has 16 residues. The germline V gene encodes CDR1 SGHVS and CDR2 FQNEAQ. Here the CDR3 DNA reads TGTGCCAGCAGCGGTACTAGCGGGGGATCCCACAATGAGCAGTTCTTC. It encodes CASSGTSGGSHNEQFF. Supplemented by reference TRBV7-8 and TRBJ2-1, the full variable domain reads GAGVSQSPRYKVAKRGQDVALRCDPISGHVSLFWYQQALGQGPEFLTYFQNEAQLDKSGLPSDRFFAERPEGSVSTLKIQRTQQEDSAVYLCASSGTSGGSHNEQFFGPGTRLTVL.

The chain uses TRBV30 and TRBJ1-1; D possibly corresponds to TRBD1 (5 bases). Germline V CDR1 and CDR2: GTSNPN, SVGIG (reference sequence). Deletions cut 0 bases from V and 7 bases from J, with 12 bases between. The CDR3 sequence is 13 residues long. For the CDR3, the DNA is TGTGCCTGGAGTGTAAGGGGAGGCCGTGAAGCTTTCTTT. Its protein product is CAWSVRGGREAFF.

This clone came up a few times. This chain's CDR3 is CATRAGVTNTEAFF. In nucleotides, the CDR3 is TGTGCCACCAGAGCAGGGGTGACGAACACTGAAGCTTTCTTT. This chain links TRBV28 with TRBJ1-1; weak D call: TRBD1 (6 bases). The CDR3 spans 14 residues. V lost 10 bases, J lost 1 base, and 16 bases lay in between. CDR1 is MDHEN and CDR2 is SYDVKM in the germline V gene.